This is a list of T cell receptor beta chains from one sample in a study of cytomegalovirus exposure and HLA in healthy donors. Sequencing was performed with immunoSEQ multiplex PCR; in TCRdb, only in-frame clones are kept and a portion is missing. This sample has around 170,000 clones, with 88% found just once. The sequenced sample consisted of PBMCs. These receptors were obtained from a man between 18 and 29 years old in good health and CMV-seronegative. CDR3s include the opening cysteine and the closing phenylalanine or tryptophan. Fields, in order: CDR3 DNA, CDR3 protein, clone size, V gene, J gene, D gene. D genes are given only for firm matches. Where a row states a size, it is once, few, many or the class of an expanded clone; other rows omit it.

cdr3_nt: TGTGCCAGCAGCTTAGATCTCTCTGGGGCCAACGTCCTGACTTTC
cdr3_aa: CASSLDLSGANVLTF
clone_size: NA
v_call: TRBV7-6
j_call: TRBJ2-6
d_call: NA

cdr3_nt: TGTGCCAGCAGTTACTCCGGACAGGGGTACTACAATGAGCAGTTCTTC
cdr3_aa: CASSYSGQGYYNEQFF
clone_size: NA
v_call: TRBV6-6
j_call: TRBJ2-1
d_call: TRBD1

cdr3_nt: NA
cdr3_aa: CASSLRRAGREETQYF
clone_size: NA
v_call: TRBV28
j_call: TRBJ2-5
d_call: NA

cdr3_nt: TGTGCCAGCAGCAGGGACAGGGGGCGCGTCTATACGCAGTATTTT
cdr3_aa: CASSRDRGRVYTQYF
clone_size: NA
v_call: TRBV11-2
j_call: TRBJ2-3
d_call: TRBD1

cdr3_nt: TGTGCCAGCAGCCAGGACAGGTACAATCAGCCCCAGCATTTT
cdr3_aa: CASSQDRYNQPQHF
clone_size: once
v_call: TRBV11-2
j_call: TRBJ1-5
d_call: TRBD1

cdr3_nt: TGTGCCAGCAGTTACTCATCCTGGGGAGATAAAAATGAGCAGTTCTTC
cdr3_aa: CASSYSSWGDKNEQFF
clone_size: NA
v_call: TRBV6-6
j_call: TRBJ2-1
d_call: NA

cdr3_nt: TGTGCCACGACACAGGGAGTGTTTAATTCACCCCTCCACTTT
cdr3_aa: CATTQGVFNSPLHF
clone_size: NA
v_call: TRBV6-6
j_call: TRBJ1-6
d_call: NA

cdr3_nt: TGCGCCAGCAGCCAAATATCGGGGGCCAACGTCCTGACTTTC
cdr3_aa: CASSQISGANVLTF
clone_size: few
v_call: TRBV4-1
j_call: TRBJ2-6
d_call: NA

cdr3_nt: TGTGCCAGCAGTTCGACAGGTATCATCTACGAGCAGTACTTC
cdr3_aa: CASSSTGIIYEQYF
clone_size: NA
v_call: TRBV6-6
j_call: TRBJ2-7
d_call: NA

cdr3_nt: TGTGCCAGCAGTGAGCTAGTAGGGACAGGGGACGAGCAGTACTTC
cdr3_aa: CASSELVGTGDEQYF
clone_size: NA
v_call: TRBV6-1
j_call: TRBJ2-7
d_call: TRBD1

cdr3_nt: TGTGCCAGCAGTTACTCCAGGGTGAGCGAAAAACTGTTTTTT
cdr3_aa: CASSYSRVSEKLFF
clone_size: NA
v_call: TRBV6-5
j_call: TRBJ1-4
d_call: NA

cdr3_nt: TGTGCCAGCAGCGTAGGGGGCTATAATCAGCCCCAGCATTTT
cdr3_aa: CASSVGGYNQPQHF
clone_size: NA
v_call: TRBV9
j_call: TRBJ1-5
d_call: NA

cdr3_nt: TGTGCCAGCAGTCCCTTACGTGGGGGCCGGGAGCCCCAGCATTTT
cdr3_aa: CASSPLRGGREPQHF
clone_size: NA
v_call: TRBV6-5
j_call: TRBJ1-5
d_call: NA

cdr3_nt: TGTGCCAGCAGTGAAGCTGGACAGGGGATCACTGAAGCTTTCTTT
cdr3_aa: CASSEAGQGITEAFF
clone_size: NA
v_call: TRBV6-1
j_call: TRBJ1-1
d_call: TRBD1

cdr3_nt: TGTGCCAGCAGTCCAAATTCCTACGAGCAGTACTTC
cdr3_aa: CASSPNSYEQYF
clone_size: NA
v_call: TRBV4-2
j_call: TRBJ2-7
d_call: NA

cdr3_nt: TGTGCCAGCAGTGGCCCCGATCAGCCCCAGCATTTT
cdr3_aa: CASSGPDQPQHF
clone_size: few
v_call: TRBV6-5
j_call: TRBJ1-5
d_call: NA

cdr3_nt: TGTGCCAGCAGCCCTGGGACAGGGGGCTATGGCTACACCTTC
cdr3_aa: CASSPGTGGYGYTF
clone_size: few
v_call: TRBV28
j_call: TRBJ1-2
d_call: TRBD1

cdr3_nt: TGTGCCAGCAGCTCTAGGGGGACAACTGAAGCTTTCTTT
cdr3_aa: CASSSRGTTEAFF
clone_size: NA
v_call: TRBV11-3
j_call: TRBJ1-1
d_call: NA

cdr3_nt: TGCGCCAGCAGCCAACAGGGGGCAATAGGTGAAAAACTGTTTTTT
cdr3_aa: CASSQQGAIGEKLFF
clone_size: once
v_call: TRBV5-1
j_call: TRBJ1-4
d_call: TRBD1

cdr3_nt: TGTGCCACCAGCAGAGAGGGGGGATTCAATGAGCAGTTCTTC
cdr3_aa: CATSREGGFNEQFF
clone_size: NA
v_call: TRBV15
j_call: TRBJ2-1
d_call: NA

cdr3_nt: TGCAGTGCTAGACGTGATGGCTACACCTTC
cdr3_aa: CSARRDGYTF
clone_size: NA
v_call: TRBV20-1
j_call: TRBJ1-2
d_call: NA

cdr3_nt: TGCGCCAGCAGGGCTCCGGAGGGGGAAAAACTGTTTTTT
cdr3_aa: CASRAPEGEKLFF
clone_size: NA
v_call: TRBV4-1
j_call: TRBJ1-4
d_call: NA